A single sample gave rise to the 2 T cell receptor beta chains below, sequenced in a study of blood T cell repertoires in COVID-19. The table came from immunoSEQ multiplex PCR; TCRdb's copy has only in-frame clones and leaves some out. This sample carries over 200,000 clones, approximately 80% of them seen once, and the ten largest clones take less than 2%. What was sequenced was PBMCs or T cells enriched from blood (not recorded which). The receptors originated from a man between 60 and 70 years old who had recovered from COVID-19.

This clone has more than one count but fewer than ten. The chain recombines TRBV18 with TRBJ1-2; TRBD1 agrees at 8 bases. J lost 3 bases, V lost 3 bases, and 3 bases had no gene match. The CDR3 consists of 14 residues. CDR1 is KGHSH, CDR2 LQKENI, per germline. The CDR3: CASSPSGQDYGYTF. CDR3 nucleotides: TGTGCCAGCTCACCCTCGGGACAGGACTATGGCTACACCTTC.

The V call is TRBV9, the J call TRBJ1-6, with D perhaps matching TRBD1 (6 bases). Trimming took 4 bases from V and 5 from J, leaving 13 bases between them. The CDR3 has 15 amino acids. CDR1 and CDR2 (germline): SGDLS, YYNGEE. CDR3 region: CASSSSDSDNSPLHF. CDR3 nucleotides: TGTGCCAGCAGCTCTTCGGACAGCGATAATTCACCCCTCCACTTT.